The 31 T cell receptor beta chains below were found in one sample sequenced in a study of blood T cell repertoires in COVID-19. The data were produced by immunoSEQ multiplex PCR, yet TCRdb's version contains in-frame clones alone and is incomplete. The repertoire consists of approximately 260,000 clones, with 86% occurring once and the leading ten covering 3.6%. The sequencing sample was made of peripheral blood. The receptors originated from a man aged 18 to 29 with active or convalescent COVID-19.

This clone has only one observation. The chain carries TRBV7-3 and TRBJ1-5, with unresolved D. Germline CDR1 reads SGHTA; CDR2 reads FQGTGA. This CDR3 is 16 amino acids long. Trimming took off 1 base at V and 6 bases at J, with 16 bases between the two ends. The CDR3 sequence: CASSLMGWVASQPQHF. CDR3 in DNA: TGTGCCAGCAGCTTAATGGGCTGGGTTGCGTCTCAGCCCCAGCATTTT. Combining the CDR3 with reference TRBV7-3 and TRBJ1-5 gives the whole variable domain GAGVSQTPSNKVTEKGKYVELRCDPISGHTALYWYRQSLGQGPEFLIYFQGTGAADDSGLPNDRFFAVRPEGSVSTLKIQRTERGDSAVYLCASSLMGWVASQPQHFGDGTRLSIL.

The chain is built from TRBV5-1 and TRBJ2-7; 7 nucleotides match TRBD2. Per the germline V gene, CDR1 is SGHRS and CDR2 is YFSETQ. This CDR3 comprises 16 residues. V shed 4 bases, J shed 6 bases, and the junction held 16 bases outside the gene matches. In DNA, the CDR3 is TGCGCCAGCAGCCTCCCTCCCGGGACGGAGCGGGGCGAGCAGTACTTC. Amino acids: CASSLPPGTERGEQYF.

This rearrangement joins TRBV6-5 to TRBJ1-1; D may be TRBD1 (6 bases). Trimming left V 7 bases short and J 3 bases short, with 15 bases between. The CDR3 length is 14 residues. From germline, CDR1 is MNHEY and CDR2 SVGAGI. CDR3: CASTAGGGDTEAFF. For the CDR3, the DNA is TGTGCCAGCACCGCGGGAGGGGGGGACACTGAAGCTTTCTTT.

The chain carries TRBV11-2 and TRBJ2-7, with D uncertain. This CDR3 has 13 residues. In germline, CDR1 is SGHAT, CDR2 FQNNGV. V gave up 5 bases and J gave up 3 bases, with 11 bases separating them. As DNA, the CDR3 is TGTGCCAGCAGCCCTGGCCTTGGCTACGAGCAGTACTTC. This gives the protein CASSPGLGYEQYF.

The chain uses TRBV12-3 or TRBV12-4 and TRBJ1-2, with TRBD1 as a possible D gene (6 bases). This CDR3 is 13 amino acids long. Trimming removed 2 bases from V and 8 bases from J, with 12 bases in between. CDR3 DNA sequence: TGTGCCAGCAGTTTACGGGACAACGGGGGCTACACCTTC. Translation: CASSLRDNGGYTF.

The chain employs TRBV19 and TRBJ1-1; 10 bases are shared with TRBD1. Germline V lookup: CDR1 LNHDA, CDR2 SQIVND (reference sequence). J gave up 5 bases and V 5 bases, and 8 bases lay outside the gene matches. CDR3 length equals 15 residues. CDR3 in DNA: TGTGCCAGTAGTTCTAAGGGACAGGGGAGAACTGAAGCTTTCTTT. It codes for CASSSKGQGRTEAFF.

The chain couples TRBV30 to TRBJ2-5; the D gene is possibly TRBD1 (5 bases). The V end lost 1 base, the J end lost 5 bases, and 11 bases lay between the germline ends. CDR1 is GTSNPN, CDR2 SVGIG, per germline (reference sequence). This CDR3 region has 13 residues. The CDR3 spells CAWSGGVGETQYF. In DNA form, the CDR3 reads TGTGCCTGGAGTGGGGGCGTCGGTGAGACCCAGTACTTC. The full variable domain, completed using reference TRBV30 and TRBJ2-5, is SQTIHQWPATLVQPVGSPLSLECTVEGTSNPNLYWYRQAAGRGLQLLFYSVGIGQISSEVPQNLSASRPQDRQFILSSKKLLLSDSGFYLCAWSGGVGETQYFGPGTRLLVL.

J is TRBJ1-3 and V is TRBV6-5, with 7 nucleotides matching TRBD1. The V and J ends lost 4 bases and 10 bases, in that order; junction bases with no gene match: 13. CDR3 length: 15 residues. Germline lookup yields CDR1 MNHEY and CDR2 SVGAGI. The CDR3 protein is CASSSTGTVETTIYF. The CDR3 nucleotides are TGTGCCAGCAGTTCAACCGGGACAGTGGAAACAACCATATATTTT.

This clone was recorded at least ten times. This sample also contains other DNA sequences that code for the same CDR3. The rearrangement joins TRBV4-3 to TRBJ1-5; 11 positions match TRBD1. The CDR3 has 16 amino acids. The ends lost 0 bases at V and 6 bases at J; junction bases unmatched: 4. Per germline, CDR1 LGHNA and CDR2 YSLEER. The chain's CDR3 is CASSQDRGQGGQPQHF. CDR3 nucleotide sequence: TGCGCCAGCAGCCAAGATCGGGGACAGGGGGGTCAGCCCCAGCATTTT.

This rearrangement joins TRBV7-9 to TRBJ2-1, with a tentative D call TRBD2 (6 bases). The germline V gene has CDR1 SEHNR and CDR2 FQNEAQ (reference sequence). V lost 9 bases and J 10 bases, leaving 13 bases between the germline ends. CDR3 size: 11 residues. The CDR3 region is CASRFRGEQFF. For the CDR3, the DNA is TGTGCCAGTCGATTCCGGGGGGAGCAGTTCTTC.

The rearrangement links TRBV11-2 to TRBJ2-6, with TRBD1 matching 9 bases. The V segment lost 2 bases and the J segment 0 bases; nucleotides outside the gene matches: 5. In germline, CDR1 is SGHAT, CDR2 FQNNGV. The CDR3 totals 18 residues. CDR3 nucleotides: TGTGCCAGCAGCTTAATAGGGACAGGGCTCTCTGGGGCCAACGTCCTGACTTTC. It encodes CASSLIGTGLSGANVLTF.

This clone was recorded at least ten times. The same CDR3 arises from other DNA sequences in this sample as well. The V gene is TRBV28, the J gene TRBJ2-1; TRBD1 aligns across 7 bases. CDR3 length: 14 residues. J gave up 6 bases and V 4 bases, and 6 bases lay outside the gene matches. CDR1 MDHEN and CDR2 SYDVKM come from the germline V gene. CDR3 residues: CASSSPGQSNEQFF. The CDR3 bases are TGTGCCAGCAGTTCCCCGGGACAGAGCAATGAGCAGTTCTTC.

This clone was seen a few times. The rearrangement joins TRBV6-6 to TRBJ1-5; unclear D gene. The V end was cut by 7 bases, the J end by 2 bases, with 15 bases between. The CDR3 has 15 residues. Germline values: CDR1 MNHNY, CDR2 SVGAGI (reference sequence). CDR3 nucleotide sequence: TGTGCCAGCACACCCTTCGAGGGAGGCAATCAGCCCCAGCATTTT. Protein: CASTPFEGGNQPQHF.

The genes are TRBV5-1 and TRBJ2-1; D not resolved. Between the trimmed V and J ends, which lost 4 bases and 4 bases, there was a span of 6 bases. The CDR3 has 12 residues. Per germline, CDR1 SGHRS and CDR2 YFSETQ. CDR3 DNA sequence: TGCGCCAGCAGCACAAAATACAATGAGCAGTTCTTC. It encodes CASSTKYNEQFF.

The V and J genes are TRBV12-3 or TRBV12-4 and TRBJ2-7; the D is unclear. The ends were cut back, 6 bases at V and 7 bases at J, with 13 bases in the middle. The CDR3 is 12 amino acids. The CDR3 is CASSYPTAEQYF. The CDR3 DNA sequence: TGTGCCAGCAGCTACCCGACTGCTGAGCAGTACTTC.

The DNA for the CDR3 is TGTGCCAGCAGTACCTACGGACAGGGGGACTACGAGCAGTACTTC. Translated: CASSTYGQGDYEQYF. The chain carries TRBV27 and TRBJ2-7; TRBD1 matches 10 bases. Germline CDR1 and CDR2: MNHEY and SMNVEV (reference sequence). The CDR3 has 15 amino acids. V gave up 5 bases and J gave up 3 bases; unmatched junction bases: 7.

The V and J genes are TRBV12-5 and TRBJ1-6, with TRBD1 matching 9 bases. The CDR3 is 19 amino acids. V lost 3 bases and J lost 0; bases outside the gene matches: 9. Germline loops: CDR1 LGHNT, CDR2 FRNRAP. The CDR3 DNA sequence: TGTGCTAGTGGTTTCCACCGACAGGGGGGTAGCTCCTATAATTCACCCCTCCACTTT. It specifies CASGFHRQGGSSYNSPLHF.

V is TRBV5-5 and J is TRBJ2-1; 7 nucleotides line up with TRBD2. Germline V gene sequence: CDR1 SGHKS, CDR2 YYEKEE (reference sequence). This CDR3 contains 15 residues. Trimming cost V 9 bases and J 0 bases; bases outside gene matches: 9. The CDR3: CATGEGRSSYNEQFF. CDR3 bases: TGTGCCACGGGGGAGGGTAGGAGCTCCTACAATGAGCAGTTCTTC.

The chain recombines TRBV4-2 with TRBJ1-3; 8 bases agree with TRBD1. J gave up 0 bases and V 0 bases, and 1 base lay outside the gene matches. CDR1 is LGHNA and CDR2 is YNFKEQ in the germline V gene. The CDR3 runs 16 residues. CDR3 in DNA: TGTGCCAGCAGCCAAGAGGGGACAGGCTCTGGAAACACCATATATTTT. As protein: CASSQEGTGSGNTIYF.

The table lists this clone with a few counts. The chain is built from TRBV27 and TRBJ2-3; D gene uncertain. The CDR3 loop spans 14 amino acids. V was pared by 5 bases and J by 2 bases, with 11 bases between. Germline assignment: CDR1 MNHEY and CDR2 SMNVEV (reference sequence). This chain's CDR3 is CASSPSLFTDTQYF. The CDR3 DNA reads as TGTGCCAGCAGTCCCAGTCTTTTCACAGATACGCAGTATTTT.

The rearrangement links TRBV30 to TRBJ1-4; TRBD1 is a possible D gene (6 bases). Trimming cost V 5 bases and J 5 bases, with 6 bases left between them. The CDR3 has 11 amino acids. Germline V gene data show CDR1 as GTSNPN and CDR2 as SVGIG (reference sequence). Here the CDR3 reads CAWDRNEKLFF. For the CDR3, the DNA is TGTGCCTGGGACAGGAATGAAAAACTGTTTTTT. The full variable domain, in which reference TRBV30 and TRBJ1-4 provide the parts outside the CDR3, is SQTIHQWPATLVQPVGSPLSLECTVEGTSNPNLYWYRQAAGRGLQLLFYSVGIGQISSEVPQNLSASRPQDRQFILSSKKLLLSDSGFYLCAWDRNEKLFFGSGTQLSVL.

The chain combines TRBV7-9 with TRBJ1-6; tentatively, D is TRBD1 (5 bases). This CDR3 contains 16 residues. Trimming took 5 bases from V and 8 from J, leaving 19 bases between them. Germline V gene lookup returns CDR1 SEHNR and CDR2 FQNEAQ (reference sequence). CDR3 DNA: TGTGCCAGCAGCCTTATCTCTACCTGGGGCGATTCACCCCTCCACTTT. Its translation is CASSLISTWGDSPLHF.

This clone was detected a few times. The genes are TRBV9 and TRBJ1-4; a weak D match, TRBD1 (6 bases). CDR1 and CDR2 (germline): SGDLS, YYNGEE. This CDR3 is 15 amino acids long. V lost 4 bases and J 1 base, leaving 11 bases between the germline ends. CDR3 nucleotides: TGTGCCAGCAGCTATCGCAGGGGAACTAATGAAAAACTGTTTTTT. The encoded protein is CASSYRRGTNEKLFF.

V is TRBV5-4 and J is TRBJ2-5; 8 positions agree with TRBD2. V dropped 2 bases and J dropped 3; count of bases not matched to a gene: 15. Germline V gene data show CDR1 as SGHNT and CDR2 as YYREEE (reference sequence). The CDR3 length is 18 residues. CDR3 coding DNA: TGTGCCAGCAGCTTCTTGAAGACGAGCGGGGGCTGGGAAGAGACCCAGTACTTC. Its protein is CASSFLKTSGGWEETQYF.

The V and J genes are TRBV5-3 and TRBJ2-6; 8 positions agree with TRBD1. TRBV5-3 is labeled an ORF, and its function is uncertain. The CDR3 length is 17 residues. The trim removed 4 bases at V and 0 bases at J, leaving 6 bases unmatched. DNA of the CDR3: TGTGCCAGAAGCCGCGGACAGGGAACCTCTGGGGCCAACGTCCTGACTTTC. This sequence encodes CARSRGQGTSGANVLTF.

The CDR3 reads CASSLACGGRGEQFF. CDR3 sequence (DNA): TGTGCCAGCAGTTTGGCTTGCGGGGGGCGGGGTGAGCAGTTCTTC. This chain links TRBV2 with TRBJ2-1; 8 bases fit TRBD2. V lost 5 bases, J lost 9 bases, and 12 bases stayed unmatched. CDR1 and CDR2 from the germline V gene are SNHLY and FYNNEI. The CDR3 length is 15 residues. Filled out from reference TRBV2 and TRBJ2-1, the complete variable domain reads EPEVTQTPSHQVTQMGQEVILRCVPISNHLYFYWYRQILGQKVEFLVSFYNNEISEKSEIFDDQFSVERPDGSNFTLKIRSTKLEDSAMYFCASSLACGGRGEQFFGPGTRLTVL.

The chain links TRBV3-1 (or the pseudogene TRBV3-2) to TRBJ2-5; 10 bases agree with TRBD2. Germline CDR1 LGHDT, CDR2 YNNKEL (reference sequence). This CDR3 contains 16 residues. Trimming cost V 0 bases and J 4 bases; bases outside gene matches: 5. The CDR3 spells CASSQDRAGGPETQYF. DNA of the CDR3: TGTGCCAGCAGCCAAGATCGAGCGGGGGGGCCAGAGACCCAGTACTTC.

The chain has TRBV6-5 and TRBJ1-3; 9 bases agree with TRBD1. V dropped 5 bases and J dropped 4; count of bases not matched to a gene: 6. CDR1 MNHEY and CDR2 SVGAGI come from the germline V gene. The CDR3 runs to 15 residues. CDR3 sequence reads: CASSKTGTGGNTIYF. The CDR3 coding sequence is TGTGCCAGCAGTAAGACCGGGACAGGGGGAAACACCATATATTTT.

The rearrangement links TRBV5-1 to TRBJ2-2; 7 bases fit TRBD1. CDR1 and CDR2 (germline): SGHRS, YFSETQ. V gave up 4 bases and J gave up 4 bases; unmatched junction bases: 7. CDR3 length: 15 residues. The CDR3 nucleotides read TGCGCCAGCAGCAAAGGGGGCAGAGGCACCGGGGAGCTGTTTTTT. As protein: CASSKGGRGTGELFF.

The gene calls are TRBV18 and TRBJ2-7; TRBD1 might be the D (6 bases). The V and J ends lost 0 bases and 2 bases respectively, with 23 bases between them. CDR1 KGHSH and CDR2 LQKENI come from the germline V gene. There are 19 residues in the CDR3. The CDR3, as DNA: TGTGCCAGCTCACCACCGAAAGCACAGGGAGAAGGGTCGGCCTACGAGCAGTACTTC. It translates to CASSPPKAQGEGSAYEQYF.

This clone was recorded once. The chain carries TRBV9 and TRBJ2-2; 7 bases map to TRBD2. This CDR3 has 17 residues. Trimming cost V 0 bases and J 7 bases; bases outside gene matches: 12. Germline V gives CDR1 SGDLS, CDR2 YYNGEE. Here the CDR3 reads CASSVGWLAAQGGELFF. The CDR3 nucleotides read TGTGCCAGCAGCGTAGGGTGGCTAGCGGCCCAAGGCGGGGAGCTGTTTTTT.